This entry is about one T cell receptor beta chain. CDR1 MNHNS and CDR2 SASEGT come from the germline V gene. The CDR3 runs to 14 residues. The V end lost 0 bases, the J end lost 2 bases, and 8 bases lay between the germline ends. These data are taken from a study of response to subunit inactivated influenza vaccine. Using its own MiXCR run on the RT-PCR reads, TCRdb lists one record per CDR3 protein. The profile shows roughly 500,000 distinct CDR3 sequences, roughly 25% of them singletons. The same data also contributed to another study, on T cells expressing NK-cell markers. That work contributes: Researchers built TCR beta cDNA using 5'RACE template switching with UMIs. Sorted CD3+CD56+NKG2C+, CD3+CD56+NKG2C- and CD3+CD56-NKG2C+ T cells provided the TCR beta repertoires. Among the eight sequenced donors, seven tested HCMV-seropositive and one tested seronegative. The contribution of dominant NKG2C+ clonotypes to CD8+ T cells in a handful of donors was roughly 1.0-7.5%. Once again these clonotypes came out on top in the CD3+CD56-NKG2C+ fraction of several donors.

The sample in question was CD4+ T cells sorted from PBMCs, obtained roughly 12 days after vaccination. The chain links TRBV6-1 to TRBJ2-7; maybe TRBD1 (5 bases). This clonotype originated in a man aged 50 or older who received an inactivated influenza vaccine. The CDR3 nucleotides are TGTGCCAGCAGTGAAGCGGCAGGGCCCTACGAGCAGTACTTC. This translates into CASSEAAGPYEQYF.